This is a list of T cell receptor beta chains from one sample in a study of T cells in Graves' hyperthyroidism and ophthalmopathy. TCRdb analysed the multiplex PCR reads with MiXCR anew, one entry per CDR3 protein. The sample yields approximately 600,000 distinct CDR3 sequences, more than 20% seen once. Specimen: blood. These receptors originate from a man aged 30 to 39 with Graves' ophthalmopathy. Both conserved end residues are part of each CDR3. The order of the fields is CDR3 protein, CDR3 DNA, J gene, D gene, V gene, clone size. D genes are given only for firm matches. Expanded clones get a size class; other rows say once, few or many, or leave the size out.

cdr3_aa: CGASGQGLAGELFF; cdr3_nt: TGCGGTGCTAGCGGGCAGGGGTTGGCCGGGGAGCTGTTTTTT; j_call: TRBJ2-2; d_call: TRBD2; v_call: TRBV20-1; clone_size: -
cdr3_aa: CSVGLAGKSYEQYF; cdr3_nt: TGCAGCGTGGGGTTAGCGGGAAAATCCTACGAGCAGTACTTC; j_call: TRBJ2-7; d_call: TRBD2; v_call: TRBV29-1; clone_size: few
cdr3_aa: CASSRPGLADQYNEQFF; cdr3_nt: TGTGCCAGCAGCAGGCCGGGACTAGCGGATCAGTACAATGAGCAGTTCTTC; j_call: TRBJ2-1; d_call: TRBD2; v_call: TRBV14; clone_size: -
cdr3_aa: CAISDAGARGTQYF; cdr3_nt: TGTGCCATCAGTGACGCGGGGGCGCGCGGGACCCAGTACTTC; j_call: TRBJ2-5; d_call: -; v_call: TRBV10-3; clone_size: many
cdr3_aa: CASSLVSGRGSWEQYF; cdr3_nt: TGTGCCAGCAGCTTAGTTAGCGGGAGAGGGTCTTGGGAGCAGTACTTC; j_call: TRBJ2-7; d_call: TRBD2; v_call: TRBV11-2; clone_size: many
cdr3_aa: CASSLSDSSRSPLHF; cdr3_nt: TGTGCCAGCAGCTTGTCCGACAGTTCCCGGTCACCCCTCCACTTT; j_call: TRBJ1-6; d_call: -; v_call: TRBV11-2; clone_size: many
cdr3_aa: CSAKAGVDETQYF; cdr3_nt: TGCAGTGCTAAGGCGGGAGTGGATGAGACCCAGTACTTC; j_call: TRBJ2-5; d_call: TRBD2; v_call: TRBV20-1; clone_size: -
cdr3_aa: CSVEGNTGYGYTF; cdr3_nt: TGCAGCGTTGAAGGGAATACAGGCTATGGCTACACCTTC; j_call: TRBJ1-2; d_call: -; v_call: TRBV29-1; clone_size: few
cdr3_aa: CASSSPGQGAREQYF; cdr3_nt: TGTGCCAGCAGTTCCCCGGGACAGGGGGCGAGGGAGCAGTACTTC; j_call: TRBJ2-7; d_call: TRBD1; v_call: TRBV6-1; clone_size: many
cdr3_aa: CSARDFTSSYNEQFF; cdr3_nt: TGCAGTGCTAGAGATTTCACAAGCTCCTACAATGAGCAGTTCTTC; j_call: TRBJ2-1; d_call: -; v_call: TRBV20-1; clone_size: few
cdr3_aa: CASCRLAGGQQETQYF; cdr3_nt: TGTGCCAGCTGCAGACTAGCGGGTGGGCAACAAGAGACCCAGTACTTC; j_call: TRBJ2-5; d_call: TRBD2; v_call: TRBV12-3/TRBV12-4; clone_size: -
cdr3_aa: CASSPPDNQETQYF; cdr3_nt: TGTGCCAGCTCACCACCGGACAACCAAGAGACCCAGTACTTC; j_call: TRBJ2-5; d_call: -; v_call: TRBV18; clone_size: few
cdr3_aa: CASSPRDTNTGELFF; cdr3_nt: TGTGCCAGTAGTCCCCGGGACACCAACACCGGGGAGCTGTTTTTT; j_call: TRBJ2-2; d_call: -; v_call: TRBV19; clone_size: -
cdr3_aa: CAIRSGLSSYEQYF; cdr3_nt: TGTGCCATTCGAAGCGGGTTGAGCTCCTACGAGCAGTACTTC; j_call: TRBJ2-7; d_call: -; v_call: TRBV6-1; clone_size: -
cdr3_aa: CATKGGGANVLTF; cdr3_nt: TGTGCCACCAAAGGGGGTGGGGCCAACGTCCTGACTTTC; j_call: TRBJ2-6; d_call: -; v_call: TRBV15; clone_size: -
cdr3_aa: CASSPGTAYSNQPQHF; cdr3_nt: TGTGCCAGCAGTCCCGGGACAGCGTATAGCAATCAGCCCCAGCATTTT; j_call: TRBJ1-5; d_call: TRBD1; v_call: TRBV27; clone_size: few
cdr3_aa: CASTEQGDNEKLFF; cdr3_nt: TGTGCCAGCACCGAACAGGGGGATAATGAAAAACTGTTTTTT; j_call: TRBJ1-4; d_call: TRBD1; v_call: TRBV6-2/TRBV6-3; clone_size: many
cdr3_aa: CASRIAGGTDTQYF; cdr3_nt: TGTGCCAGCAGGATAGCGGGAGGCACAGATACGCAGTATTTT; j_call: TRBJ2-3; d_call: TRBD2; v_call: TRBV6-2/TRBV6-3; clone_size: few
cdr3_aa: CASSLEFTYEQYF; cdr3_nt: TGTGCCAGCAGCTTAGAATTCACCTACGAGCAGTACTTC; j_call: TRBJ2-7; d_call: -; v_call: TRBV7-2; clone_size: few
cdr3_aa: CASSLSGSAKNIQYF; cdr3_nt: TGTGCCAGCAGTTTGTCGGGCTCCGCCAAAAACATTCAGTACTTC; j_call: TRBJ2-4; d_call: -; v_call: TRBV28; clone_size: many
cdr3_aa: CAWRKKETQYF; cdr3_nt: TGTGCCTGGAGGAAGAAAGAGACCCAGTACTTC; j_call: TRBJ2-5; d_call: -; v_call: TRBV30; clone_size: few
cdr3_aa: CSVGRTYYNEQFF; cdr3_nt: TGCAGCGTTGGCAGAACCTACTACAATGAGCAGTTCTTC; j_call: TRBJ2-1; d_call: -; v_call: TRBV29-1; clone_size: few
cdr3_aa: CASSYSPAGEQFF; cdr3_nt: TGTGCCAGCAGTTACTCGCCGGCGGGTGAGCAGTTCTTC; j_call: TRBJ2-1; d_call: -; v_call: TRBV6-2/TRBV6-3; clone_size: -
cdr3_aa: CASSVERAADTQYF; cdr3_nt: TGTGCCAGCAGCGTAGAGCGGGCCGCAGATACGCAGTATTTT; j_call: TRBJ2-3; d_call: -; v_call: TRBV9; clone_size: once
cdr3_aa: CASSDFPGELFF; cdr3_nt: TGTGCCAGCAGTGACTTCCCCGGGGAGCTGTTTTTT; j_call: TRBJ2-2; d_call: -; v_call: TRBV6-4; clone_size: -
cdr3_aa: CASSLVTTGGDSPLHF; cdr3_nt: TGTGCCAGCAGCTTAGTCACGACAGGGGGAGATTCACCCCTCCACTTT; j_call: TRBJ1-6; d_call: TRBD1; v_call: TRBV13; clone_size: -
cdr3_aa: CASSYSNPGETQYF; cdr3_nt: TGTGCCAGCAGTTACTCGAATCCAGGGGAGACCCAGTACTTC; j_call: TRBJ2-5; d_call: -; v_call: TRBV6-5; clone_size: many
cdr3_aa: CASSPRTFTQYF; cdr3_nt: TGTGCCAGCAGTCCCAGGACATTCACGCAGTACTTC; j_call: TRBJ2-7; d_call: -; v_call: TRBV28; clone_size: few
cdr3_aa: CASSLNAASFTEAFF; cdr3_nt: TGTGCCAGCAGTTTAAACGCTGCCTCCTTCACTGAAGCTTTCTTT; j_call: TRBJ1-1; d_call: -; v_call: TRBV28; clone_size: many
cdr3_aa: CASSSGTINEQFF; cdr3_nt: TGTGCCAGCAGTTCCGGGACAATCAATGAGCAGTTCTTC; j_call: TRBJ2-1; d_call: -; v_call: TRBV28; clone_size: -
cdr3_aa: CASSRSTGTGAPTGELFF; cdr3_nt: TGTGCCAGCAGCCGATCCACCGGGACAGGGGCCCCCACCGGGGAGCTGTTTTTT; j_call: TRBJ2-2; d_call: -; v_call: TRBV3-2; clone_size: -
cdr3_aa: CASTPRGAGNEQYF; cdr3_nt: TGTGCCAGCACCCCCCGGGGGGCGGGCAACGAGCAGTACTTC; j_call: TRBJ2-7; d_call: -; v_call: TRBV28; clone_size: many
cdr3_aa: CASSLGLAGQETQYF; cdr3_nt: TGTGCCAGCAGCTTAGGACTAGCGGGCCAAGAGACCCAGTACTTC; j_call: TRBJ2-5; d_call: TRBD2; v_call: TRBV11-2; clone_size: many
cdr3_aa: CASSNGGSGANVLTF; cdr3_nt: TGTGCCAGCAGCAACGGGGGTTCTGGGGCCAACGTCCTGACTTTC; j_call: TRBJ2-6; d_call: -; v_call: TRBV6-1; clone_size: few
cdr3_aa: CASSSGPGNQPQHF; cdr3_nt: TGTGCCAGCAGCTCAGGGCCGGGAAATCAGCCCCAGCATTTT; j_call: TRBJ1-5; d_call: -; v_call: TRBV7-9; clone_size: few
cdr3_aa: CASRRLAGPNTGELFF; cdr3_nt: TGTGCCAGCAGAAGACTAGCGGGGCCGAACACCGGGGAGCTGTTTTTT; j_call: TRBJ2-2; d_call: TRBD2; v_call: TRBV2; clone_size: few
cdr3_aa: CASSFGTSFDEQYF; cdr3_nt: TGTGCCAGCAGTTTCGGGACTAGCTTCGACGAGCAGTACTTC; j_call: TRBJ2-7; d_call: TRBD2; v_call: TRBV27; clone_size: -
cdr3_aa: CASRKILAGTETQYF; cdr3_nt: TGTGCCAGCAGAAAGATACTAGCGGGAACAGAGACCCAGTACTTC; j_call: TRBJ2-5; d_call: TRBD2; v_call: TRBV27; clone_size: once
cdr3_aa: CASSVEGQGGNIQYF; cdr3_nt: TGTGCCAGCAGCGTAGAGGGGCAGGGAGGGAACATTCAGTACTTC; j_call: TRBJ2-4; d_call: TRBD2; v_call: TRBV9; clone_size: many
cdr3_aa: CATSPSEETQYF; cdr3_nt: TGTGCCACCAGCCCGTCAGAAGAGACCCAGTACTTC; j_call: TRBJ2-5; d_call: -; v_call: TRBV15; clone_size: -
cdr3_aa: CASSEWGGYGYTF; cdr3_nt: TGTGCCAGCAGTGAGTGGGGTGGCTATGGCTACACCTTC; j_call: TRBJ1-2; d_call: -; v_call: TRBV6-4; clone_size: -
cdr3_aa: CASSLQGSYGYTF; cdr3_nt: TGTGCCAGCAGTTTACAGGGCAGCTATGGCTACACCTTC; j_call: TRBJ1-2; d_call: -; v_call: TRBV7-9; clone_size: many
cdr3_aa: CASSNSGQGLTYEQYF; cdr3_nt: TGTGCCAGCAGTAACTCCGGACAGGGGCTTACCTACGAGCAGTACTTC; j_call: TRBJ2-7; d_call: TRBD1; v_call: TRBV12-3/TRBV12-4; clone_size: few
cdr3_aa: CATNSPGQGSFAQYF; cdr3_nt: TGTGCCACCAATAGTCCGGGACAGGGGTCGTTTGCCCAGTACTTC; j_call: TRBJ2-5; d_call: TRBD1; v_call: TRBV15; clone_size: few